This TCR beta chain was observed in a study of CD4 T cells in relation to SARS-CoV-2 and coronaviruses. This clone was counted only a few times. Its antigen is unidentified. TCRdb's table, derived via immunoSEQ multiplex PCR, lists solely in-frame clones and lacks some. The sample shows more than 15,000 clones, roughly 87% of them seen only once. CD4+ T cells from unexposed donors were obtained before the COVID-19 pandemic (2011-2018). CD4+ T cells were isolated from the cells after around 9 days of culture. V lost 5 bases, J lost 8 bases, and 13 bases lay in between. The CDR3 is 13 residues long. Germline CDR1 SGHTA, CDR2 FQGNSA.

The chain recombines TRBV7-2 with TRBJ2-1, with D perhaps given as TRBD1 or TRBD2 (6 bases each). The clonotype was recovered from a human donor in good health. Sequenced: CD4+ T cells from PBMCs, cultured in vitro. The CDR3: CASSPPGAHEQFF. The CDR3 DNA follows: TGTGCCAGCAGCCCCCCGGGGGCCCATGAGCAGTTCTTC. Together with reference TRBV7-2 and TRBJ2-1, the CDR3 gives the full variable domain: GAGVSQSPSNKVTEKGKDVELRCDPISGHTALYWYRQSLGQGLEFLIYFQGNSAPDKSGLPSDRFSAERTGGSVSTLTIQRTQQEDSAVYLCASSPPGAHEQFFGPGTRLTVL.